These 4 T cell receptor beta chains were sequenced from one sample in a study of human T cells and chemical hapten exposure. Time point meaning: patch test 3, about 24 weeks after DPC sensitization. Specified treatment: therapeutic diphenylcyclopropenone sensitization with weekly scalp DPC. One entry per CDR3 protein results from TCRdb running MiXCR on the RACE reads. In the table there are 95,000 to 150,000 distinct CDR3 sequences, roughly 10% of which are singletons. The input for sequencing was whole blood, taken in connection with sensitization to the hapten diphenylcyclopropenone (DPC). These receptors came from a woman aged 50 to 65 with alopecia areata. Some clones in this sample may be carry-over from other donors' samples.

This clonotype was seen more than once but under ten times. The rearrangement uses TRBV4-2 and TRBJ2-7; 9 bases are a match to TRBD1. Germline lookup yields CDR1 LGHNA and CDR2 YNFKEQ. This CDR3 comprises 14 residues. The J segment lost 9 bases and the V segment lost 0 bases, leaving 6 bases of the junction unmatched. CDR3 sequence reads: CASSQEWTGVGQYF. In DNA, the CDR3 is TGTGCCAGCAGCCAAGAATGGACAGGGGTCGGGCAGTACTTC.

This clonotype occurred many times. This rearrangement joins TRBV27 to TRBJ2-3, with D hard to call. This CDR3 is built from 13 residues. V was cut by 6 bases and J by 0 bases, with 7 bases left in between. CDR1 MNHEY and CDR2 SMNVEV come from the germline V gene (reference sequence). CDR3 nucleotides: TGTGCCAGCAGCTTGCTTAGCACAGATACGCAGTATTTT. This encodes CASSLLSTDTQYF.

This clonotype was detected many times. This chain joins TRBV7-7 and TRBJ2-5; D uncertain. Trimming shortened V by 8 bases and J by 1 base, and 11 bases separated the two germline ends. CDR1 and CDR2 from the germline V gene are SSHAT and FNYEAQ (reference sequence). The CDR3 length is 13 residues. CDR3 DNA: TGTGCCAGCTGTCCTGGCCTCCAAGAGACCCAGTACTTC. Amino acids: CASCPGLQETQYF.

The chain employs TRBV12-3 or TRBV12-4 and TRBJ1-6, with 7 bases lining up with TRBD1. CDR3 length: 14 amino acids. V lost 6 bases to trimming and J lost 10 bases; unmatched junction nucleotides: 9. The CDR3 here is CASSLSRGGSPLHF. The CDR3 DNA follows: TGTGCCAGCAGCCTAAGCAGGGGGGGGTCACCCCTCCACTTT.